This TCR beta chain is drawn from a study of T-cell reconstitution after alpha-beta-depleted transplantation in children. Study outcomes and limitations: Some patients showed high day-60 TCRbeta diversity, which derived from surviving recipient T cells and thymic progenitors. Where alpha-beta T cells came from about two months after transplant was reportedly several hundred expanded graft clones. Newly generated T cells supplied most T-cell counts and diversity one year post-transplant.

Unique molecular identifiers were used in preparing the TCRbeta library. From the PCR reads, TCRdb called clonotypes with MiXCR, one entry per CDR3 protein. In the table there are 300,000 to 400,000 distinct CDR3 sequences, roughly 15% of which are singletons. This clonotype was seen repeatedly, ten times or more. What it binds is unknown. The source was PBMCs, mostly from graft donor cells, collected 360 days after TCRalphabeta/CD19-depleted stem cell transplant. This receptor was identified in a male patient aged 2 to 9 who had a stem cell transplant for acute lymphoblastic leukemia, so the T cells may come from the graft donor.

The DNA of the CDR3 is TGTGCCAGCAGTTTAGAGTATGGGTTCGGCACAGATACGCAGTATTTT. Encoded protein: CASSLEYGFGTDTQYF. The J gene is TRBJ2-3, the V gene TRBV27; D is undetermined. CDR3 length: 16 amino acids. Germline assignment: CDR1 MNHEY and CDR2 SMNVEV (reference sequence). Trimming took off 2 bases at V and 1 base at J, with 13 bases between the two ends.